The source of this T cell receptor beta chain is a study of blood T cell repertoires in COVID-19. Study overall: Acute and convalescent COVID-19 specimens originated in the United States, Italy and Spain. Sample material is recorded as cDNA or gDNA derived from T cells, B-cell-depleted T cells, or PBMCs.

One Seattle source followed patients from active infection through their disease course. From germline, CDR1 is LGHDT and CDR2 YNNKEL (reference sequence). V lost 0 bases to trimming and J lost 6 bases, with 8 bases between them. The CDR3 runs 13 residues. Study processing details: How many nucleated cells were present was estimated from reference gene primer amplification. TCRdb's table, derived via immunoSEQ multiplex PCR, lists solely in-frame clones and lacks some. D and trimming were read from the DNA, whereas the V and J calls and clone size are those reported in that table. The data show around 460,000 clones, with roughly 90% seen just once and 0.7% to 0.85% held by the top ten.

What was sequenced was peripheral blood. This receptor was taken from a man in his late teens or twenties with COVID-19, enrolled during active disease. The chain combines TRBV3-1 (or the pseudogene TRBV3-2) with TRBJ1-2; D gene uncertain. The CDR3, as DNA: TGTGCCAGCAGCCAAGACCGGCAGGATGGCTACACCTTC. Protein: CASSQDRQDGYTF.